This T cell receptor (beta chain) was observed in a study of beta chain features in type 1 diabetes. Study-level results: Within patients, naive, central memory and Treg TCRB repertoires seemed more similar than within healthy donors.

The CDR3 covers 14 residues. Per germline, CDR1 SNHLY and CDR2 FYNNEI. Germline trimming cut 6 bases from V and 6 bases from J; bases unmatched to any gene: 10. Only a few counts were recorded for this clone. Its antigen is not identified. Since all of the isolated RNA was reverse transcribed, expressed TCRB transcripts were what got sequenced. The study sequenced naive, central memory and regulatory T cell samples to an average of about 3.5 million reads. Clones were sequenced by immunoSEQ multiplex PCR, and TCRdb holds only the in-frame ones, with some missing. The sample consists of fewer than 500,000 clones, roughly 14% of them appearing once.

Material for sequencing was naive CD4+ T cells from blood. The rearrangement joins TRBV2 to TRBJ2-5, with 7 bases fitting TRBD1. This clonotype originated in a man aged 25 to 40 in good health. The chain's CDR3 is CASSTPGQPKTQYF. CDR3 coding DNA: TGTGCCAGCAGCACACCGGGACAGCCCAAGACCCAGTACTTC. The whole variable domain, filled in from reference TRBV2 and TRBJ2-5, reads EPEVTQTPSHQVTQMGQEVILRCVPISNHLYFYWYRQILGQKVEFLVSFYNNEISEKSEIFDDQFSVERPDGSNFTLKIRSTKLEDSAMYFCASSTPGQPKTQYFGPGTRLLVL.